What follows are 18 T cell receptor beta chains derived from one specimen sequenced in a study of T cell changes during pregnancy in multiple sclerosis. Sequenced by immunoSEQ multiplex PCR; TCRdb stores in-frame clones only, minus some. The repertoire holds 17,000 or so clones, roughly 90% seen once, with over 10% in the top ten. This specimen was CD8+ T cells from peripheral blood mononuclear cells, taken after pregnancy. The receptor source for this set is a female donor in good health, enrolled as a control in a pregnancy study.

The chain carries TRBV19 and TRBJ1-2; D gene ambiguous. CDR1 is LNHDA and CDR2 is SQIVND in the germline V gene (reference sequence). V lost 2 bases and J lost 3, with 7 bases in between. This CDR3 has 13 amino acids. The CDR3, as DNA: TGTGCCAGTAGTATATCTATCGACTATGGCTACACCTTC. It specifies CASSISIDYGYTF.

The chain joins TRBV11-3 to TRBJ1-3; tentative D call: TRBD1 (6 bases). V was trimmed by 2 bases and J by 1 base, leaving 9 bases between them. The CDR3 is made up of 15 amino acids. CDR1 and CDR2 from the germline V gene are SGHNT and YENEEA. The CDR3 nucleotides are TGTGCCAGCAGCTTAAGAACAGGGTCTGGAAACACCATATATTTT. Translated: CASSLRTGSGNTIYF.

The rearrangement uses TRBV4-1 and TRBJ1-1; 9 nucleotides match TRBD1. Trimming at V came to 8 bases and at J to 3 bases, leaving 7 bases not matched to a gene. The CDR3 sequence is 14 residues long. The germline V gene encodes CDR1 MGHRA and CDR2 YSYEKL. CDR3 in amino acids: CASRQGGGDTEAFF. CDR3 DNA: TGCGCCAGCCGACAGGGGGGTGGGGACACTGAAGCTTTCTTT.

The V gene is TRBV6-1, the J gene TRBJ2-7; maybe TRBD2 (7 bases). Germline values: CDR1 MNHNS, CDR2 SASEGT. The CDR3 runs 15 residues. The ends were cut back, 1 base at V and 4 bases at J, with 14 bases in the middle. The CDR3 sequence: CASSEEGGTVYEQYF. In DNA, the CDR3 is TGTGCCAGCAGTGAAGAGGGGGGGACTGTGTACGAGCAGTACTTC.

This clone was seen only once. The V and J genes are TRBV27 and TRBJ2-7; 8 bases map to TRBD1. The CDR3 runs to 13 residues. Looked up from germline, CDR1 is MNHEY and CDR2 is SMNVEV (reference sequence). Trimming took 5 bases from V and 5 from J; bases not matched to a gene: 5. CDR3 residues: CASSDRGGDEQYF. In nucleotides, the CDR3 is TGTGCCAGCAGTGACAGGGGTGGAGACGAGCAGTACTTC.

This chain connects TRBV18 to TRBJ2-7; possible D gene TRBD2, 5 bases. Germline values: CDR1 KGHSH, CDR2 LQKENI. This CDR3 comprises 13 residues. V lost 3 bases, J lost 5 bases, and 11 bases lay in between. CDR3 sequence reads: CASSPGGYHEQYF. CDR3 nucleotides: TGTGCCAGCTCACCCGGCGGGTACCACGAGCAGTACTTC. Combining the CDR3 with reference TRBV18 and TRBJ2-7 gives the whole variable domain NAGVMQNPRHLVRRRGQEARLRCSPMKGHSHVYWYRQLPEEGLKFMVYLQKENIIDESGMPKERFSAEFPKEGPSILRIQQVVRGDSAAYFCASSPGGYHEQYFGPGTRLTVT.

J is TRBJ2-7 and V is TRBV2; 11 positions agree with TRBD2. The CDR3 runs 16 residues. Trimming removed 0 bases from V and 4 bases from J; junction bases left unmatched: 5. Per germline, CDR1 SNHLY and CDR2 FYNNEI. The CDR3 sequence is CASSEAPGLAVYEQYF. CDR3 bases: TGTGCCAGCAGTGAAGCCCCGGGACTAGCGGTATACGAGCAGTACTTC. Variable domain in full (rest from reference TRBV2 and TRBJ2-7): EPEVTQTPSHQVTQMGQEVILRCVPISNHLYFYWYRQILGQKVEFLVSFYNNEISEKSEIFDDQFSVERPDGSNFTLKIRSTKLEDSAMYFCASSEAPGLAVYEQYFGPGTRLTVT.

In this sample, this clone turned up once. This sequence joins TRBV9 and TRBJ2-5; the match to TRBD2 covers 10 bases. J was trimmed by 3 bases and V by 0 bases; bases with no gene match: 8. The CDR3 consists of 17 residues. Germline loops: CDR1 SGDLS, CDR2 YYNGEE. The CDR3 protein is CASSVAFPGTSEETQYF. The DNA for the CDR3 is TGTGCCAGCAGCGTAGCTTTCCCCGGGACTAGCGAAGAGACCCAGTACTTC.

The V gene is TRBV4-1, the J gene TRBJ1-5; 8 nucleotides match TRBD1. This CDR3 spans 15 amino acids. The V segment lost 4 bases and the J segment 9 bases; nucleotides outside the gene matches: 11. From germline, CDR1 is MGHRA and CDR2 YSYEKL. CDR3 sequence: CASSPSGGGYRPQHF. DNA of the CDR3: TGCGCCAGCAGCCCTTCAGGGGGCGGCTATCGGCCCCAGCATTTT.

CDR3 loop: CASSLRAGDYEQYF. In DNA, the CDR3 is TGTGCCAGCAGTTTGAGGGCAGGAGACTACGAGCAGTACTTC. The chain employs TRBV7-9 and TRBJ2-7; D might be TRBD2 (5 bases). The germline V gene has CDR1 SEHNR and CDR2 FQNEAQ (reference sequence). Trimming removed 6 bases from V and 3 bases from J, with 15 bases in between. The CDR3 is made up of 14 amino acids.

The V gene is TRBV5-6, the J gene TRBJ1-2; 8 nucleotides line up with TRBD1. Trimming took 2 bases from V and 2 from J; bases not matched to a gene: 8. This CDR3 is 16 amino acids long. Looked up from germline, CDR1 is SGHDT and CDR2 is YYEEEE. The CDR3 is CASSFQGAPPNYGYTF. DNA for the CDR3: TGTGCCAGCAGCTTCCAGGGGGCGCCCCCGAACTATGGCTACACCTTC.

The genes are TRBV30 and TRBJ2-2; 10 bases agree with TRBD2. V was clipped by 5 bases and J by 3 bases; unmatched bases: 6. Germline V CDR1 and CDR2: GTSNPN, SVGIG (reference sequence). CDR3 size: 15 residues. The CDR3 DNA sequence: TGTGCCTGGGTCCGAGCGGGGGGGGACACCGGGGAGCTGTTTTTT. Its translation is CAWVRAGGDTGELFF.

The CDR3 nucleotides read TGCGCCAGCAGCTTGGGGCCCCTTGAACCCCAGCATTTT. It codes for CASSLGPLEPQHF. The V call is TRBV5-1, the J call TRBJ1-5; D is unclear. The CDR3 covers 13 residues. Trimming pared 0 bases from V and 10 bases from J, leaving 11 bases between. Germline-derived CDR1 and CDR2 are SGHRS and YFSETQ.

This chain connects TRBV5-6 to TRBJ1-2, with 10 bases aligning to TRBD1. The CDR3 loop spans 14 amino acids. Germline assignment: CDR1 SGHDT and CDR2 YYEEEE. V trimming: 4 bases; J trimming: 4 bases; junction bases outside the gene matches: 4. CDR3 in amino acids: CASSGQGVVYGYTF. The CDR3 DNA sequence: TGTGCCAGCAGCGGACAGGGGGTAGTCTATGGCTACACCTTC.

The CDR3 DNA sequence: TGTGCCAGCAGCTTATACCCTTTCAGGACTGAAGCTTTCTTT. This gives the protein CASSLYPFRTEAFF. This chain connects TRBV7-2 to TRBJ1-1; D ambiguous. Germline V CDR1 and CDR2: SGHTA, FQGNSA. Between the trimmed V and J ends, which lost 2 bases and 5 bases, there was a span of 12 bases. The CDR3 totals 14 residues.

The V call is TRBV28, the J call TRBJ2-5; D remains ambiguous. With 1 base removed from V and 4 bases from J, the gap between germline ends came to 7 bases. Germline CDR1 MDHEN, CDR2 SYDVKM. The CDR3 sequence is 13 residues long. This CDR3 reads CASSLFGLETQYF. The CDR3 DNA sequence: TGTGCCAGCAGTTTATTTGGCTTAGAGACCCAGTACTTC.

The genes are TRBV5-4 and TRBJ2-1; TRBD2 agrees at 10 bases. The CDR3 length is 17 residues. V lost 4 bases to trimming and J lost 3 bases; unmatched junction nucleotides: 10. Per the germline V gene, CDR1 is SGHNT and CDR2 is YYREEE (reference sequence). The CDR3 sequence is CASSPEVAGGFYNEQFF. The DNA for the CDR3 is TGTGCCAGCAGCCCGGAGGTAGCGGGGGGATTCTACAATGAGCAGTTCTTC.

This chain uses TRBV28 with TRBJ2-7; D might be TRBD2 (5 bases). The germline CDR1 and CDR2 sequences are MDHEN and SYDVKM. V was shortened by 4 bases and J by 6 bases, with 16 bases between the two germline ends. The CDR3 consists of 14 residues. CDR3 in DNA: TGTGCCAGCAGTTCGGCGGCCCATCGGGGCGAGCAGTACTTC. It translates to CASSSAAHRGEQYF.